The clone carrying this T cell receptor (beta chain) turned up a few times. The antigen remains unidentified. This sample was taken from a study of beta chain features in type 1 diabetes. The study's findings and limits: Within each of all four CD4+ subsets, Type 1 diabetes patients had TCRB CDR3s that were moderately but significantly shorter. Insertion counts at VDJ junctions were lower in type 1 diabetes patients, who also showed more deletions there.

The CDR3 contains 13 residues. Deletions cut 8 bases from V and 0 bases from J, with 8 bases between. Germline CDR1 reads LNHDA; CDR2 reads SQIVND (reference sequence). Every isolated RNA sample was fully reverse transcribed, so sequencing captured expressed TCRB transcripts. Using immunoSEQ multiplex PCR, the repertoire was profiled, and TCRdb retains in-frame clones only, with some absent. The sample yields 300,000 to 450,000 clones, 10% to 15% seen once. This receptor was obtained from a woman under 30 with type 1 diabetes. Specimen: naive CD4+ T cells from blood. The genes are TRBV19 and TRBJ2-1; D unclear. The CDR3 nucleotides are TGTGCCAGTTCACTGAGCTCCTACAATGAGCAGTTCTTC. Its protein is CASSLSSYNEQFF.